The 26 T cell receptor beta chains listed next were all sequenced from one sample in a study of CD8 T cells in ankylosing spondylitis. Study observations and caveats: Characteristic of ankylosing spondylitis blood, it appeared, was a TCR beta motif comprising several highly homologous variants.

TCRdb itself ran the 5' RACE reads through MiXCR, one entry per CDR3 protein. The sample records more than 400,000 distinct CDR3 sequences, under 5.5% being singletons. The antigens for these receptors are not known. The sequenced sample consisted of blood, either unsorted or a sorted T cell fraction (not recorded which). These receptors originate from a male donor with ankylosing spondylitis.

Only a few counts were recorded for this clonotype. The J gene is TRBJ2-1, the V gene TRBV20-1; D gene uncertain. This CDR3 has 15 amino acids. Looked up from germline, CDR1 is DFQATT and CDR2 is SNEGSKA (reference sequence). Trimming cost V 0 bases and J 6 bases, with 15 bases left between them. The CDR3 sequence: CSARDRTIPANEQFF. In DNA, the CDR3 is TGCAGTGCTAGAGATAGGACGATTCCTGCCAATGAGCAGTTCTTC.

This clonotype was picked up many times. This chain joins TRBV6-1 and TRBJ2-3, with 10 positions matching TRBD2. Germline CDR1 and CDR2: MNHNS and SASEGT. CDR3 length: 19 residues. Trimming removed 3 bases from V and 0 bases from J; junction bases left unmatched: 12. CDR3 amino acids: CASSERLAGEPSSTDTQYF. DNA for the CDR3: TGTGCCAGCAGTGAGAGGCTAGCGGGAGAGCCGTCTAGCACAGATACGCAGTATTTT.

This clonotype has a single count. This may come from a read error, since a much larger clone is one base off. In DNA, the CDR3 is TGTGCCAGCTCACTCCCCAGCAAGGGAAGGGATACGCAGTATTTT. Translating gives CASSLPSKGRDTQYF. The rearrangement joins TRBV18 to TRBJ2-3; D is uncertain. The germline V and J ends were trimmed by 4 bases and 6 bases, with 17 bases remaining between them. The CDR3 is 15 amino acids. CDR1 and CDR2 from the germline V gene are KGHSH and LQKENI.

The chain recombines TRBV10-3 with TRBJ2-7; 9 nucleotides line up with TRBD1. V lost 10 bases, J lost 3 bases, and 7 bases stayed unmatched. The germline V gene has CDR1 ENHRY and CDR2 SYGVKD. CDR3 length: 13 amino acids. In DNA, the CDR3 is TGTGCCACCTGGACAGGGGATCACTACGAGCAGTACTTC. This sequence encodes CATWTGDHYEQYF.

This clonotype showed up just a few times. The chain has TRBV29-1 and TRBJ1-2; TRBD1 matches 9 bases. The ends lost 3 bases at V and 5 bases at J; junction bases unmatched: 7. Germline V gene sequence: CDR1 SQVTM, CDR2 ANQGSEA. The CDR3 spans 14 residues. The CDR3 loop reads CSVEHRGRGYGYTF. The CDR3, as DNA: TGCAGCGTTGAGCACAGGGGGCGCGGATATGGCTACACCTTC.

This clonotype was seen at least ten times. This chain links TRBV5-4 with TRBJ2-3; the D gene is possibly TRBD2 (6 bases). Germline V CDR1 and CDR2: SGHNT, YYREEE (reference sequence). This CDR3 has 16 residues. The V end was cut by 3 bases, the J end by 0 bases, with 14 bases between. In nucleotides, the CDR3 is TGTGCCAGCAGCTCCGGGGGACCTACTAGCACAGATACGCAGTATTTT. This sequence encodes CASSSGGPTSTDTQYF.

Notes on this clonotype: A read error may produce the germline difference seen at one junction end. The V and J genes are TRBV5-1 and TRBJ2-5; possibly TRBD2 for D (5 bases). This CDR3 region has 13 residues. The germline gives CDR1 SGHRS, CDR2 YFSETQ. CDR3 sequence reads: CPSSAGEGETQYF. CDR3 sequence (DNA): TGCCCCAGCAGCGCTGGAGAGGGTGAGACCCAGTACTTC.

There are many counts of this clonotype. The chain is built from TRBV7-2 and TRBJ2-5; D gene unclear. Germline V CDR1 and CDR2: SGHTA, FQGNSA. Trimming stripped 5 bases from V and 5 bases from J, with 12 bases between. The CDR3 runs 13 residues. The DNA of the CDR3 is TGTGCCAGCAGCCCTAAGAGGTTGGAGACCCAGTACTTC. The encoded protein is CASSPKRLETQYF. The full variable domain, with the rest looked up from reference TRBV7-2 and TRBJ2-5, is GAGVSQSPSNKVTEKGKDVELRCDPISGHTALYWYRQSLGQGLEFLIYFQGNSAPDKSGLPSDRFSAERTGGSVSTLTIQRTQQEDSAVYLCASSPKRLETQYFGPGTRLLVL.

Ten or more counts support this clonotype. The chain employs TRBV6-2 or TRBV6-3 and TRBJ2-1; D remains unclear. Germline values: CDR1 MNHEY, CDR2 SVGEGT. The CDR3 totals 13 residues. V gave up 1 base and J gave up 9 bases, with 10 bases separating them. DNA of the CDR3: TGTGCCAGCAGTTACTACTTAGCCGGTGAGCAGTTCTTC. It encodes CASSYYLAGEQFF.

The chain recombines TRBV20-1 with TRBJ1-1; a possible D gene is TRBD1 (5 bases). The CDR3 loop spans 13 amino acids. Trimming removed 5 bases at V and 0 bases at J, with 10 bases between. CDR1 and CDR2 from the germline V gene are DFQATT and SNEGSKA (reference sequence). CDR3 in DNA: TGCAGTGCTCAGACAGACGTGAACACTGAAGCTTTCTTT. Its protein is CSAQTDVNTEAFF.

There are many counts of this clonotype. CDR3: CSALNEKLFF. Here the CDR3 DNA reads TGCAGTGCACTTAATGAAAAACTGTTTTTT. The J gene is TRBJ1-4, the V gene TRBV20-1; D unresolved. Trimming cost V 6 bases and J 4 bases, with 3 bases left between them. This CDR3 has 10 residues. Looked up from germline, CDR1 is DFQATT and CDR2 is SNEGSKA (reference sequence).

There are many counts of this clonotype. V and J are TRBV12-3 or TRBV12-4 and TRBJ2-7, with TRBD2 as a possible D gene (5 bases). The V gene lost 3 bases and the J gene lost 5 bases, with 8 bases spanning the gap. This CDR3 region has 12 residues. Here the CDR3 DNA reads TGTGCCAGCAGTTTCGACGGGGACGAGCAGTACTTC. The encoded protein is CASSFDGDEQYF.

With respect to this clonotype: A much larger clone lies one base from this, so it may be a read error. The CDR3 spells CASRFMHSTDTQYF. DNA of the CDR3: TGTGCCAGCAGGTTTATGCATAGCACAGATACGCAGTATTTT. The chain carries TRBV7-2 and TRBJ2-3, with D hard to call. The CDR3 has 14 amino acids. Per germline, CDR1 SGHTA and CDR2 FQGNSA. V lost 6 bases and J lost 0, with 10 bases in between.

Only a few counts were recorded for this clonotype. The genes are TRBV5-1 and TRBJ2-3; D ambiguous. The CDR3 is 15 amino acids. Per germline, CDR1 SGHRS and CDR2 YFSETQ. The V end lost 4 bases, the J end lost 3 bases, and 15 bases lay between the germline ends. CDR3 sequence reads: CASSVAPSRTDTQYF. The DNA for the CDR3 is TGCGCCAGCAGCGTTGCCCCCTCTCGTACAGATACGCAGTATTTT. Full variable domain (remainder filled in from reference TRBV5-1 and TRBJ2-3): KAGVTQTPRYLIKTRGQQVTLSCSPISGHRSVSWYQQTPGQGLQFLFEYFSETQRNKGNFPGRFSGRQFSNSRSEMNVSTLELGDSALYLCASSVAPSRTDTQYFGPGTRLTVL.

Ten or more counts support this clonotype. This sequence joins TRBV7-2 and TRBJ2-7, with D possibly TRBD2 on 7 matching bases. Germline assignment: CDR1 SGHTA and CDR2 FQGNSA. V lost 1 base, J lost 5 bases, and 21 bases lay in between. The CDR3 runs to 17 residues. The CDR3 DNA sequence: TGTGCCAGCAGCTTAGGCCCCGGCGGGGGTAGGGGGAACGAGCAGTACTTC. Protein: CASSLGPGGGRGNEQYF.

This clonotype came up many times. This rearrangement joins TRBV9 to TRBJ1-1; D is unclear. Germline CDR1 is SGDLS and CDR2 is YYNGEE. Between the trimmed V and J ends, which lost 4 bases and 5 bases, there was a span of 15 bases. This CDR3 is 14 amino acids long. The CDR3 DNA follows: TGTGCCAGCAGCAACGGGCTTCTGGGGACTGAAGCTTTCTTT. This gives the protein CASSNGLLGTEAFF.

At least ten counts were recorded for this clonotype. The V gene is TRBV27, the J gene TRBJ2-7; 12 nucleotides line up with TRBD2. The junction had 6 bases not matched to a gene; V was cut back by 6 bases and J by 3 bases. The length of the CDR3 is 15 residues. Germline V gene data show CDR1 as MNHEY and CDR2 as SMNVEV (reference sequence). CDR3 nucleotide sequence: TGTGCCAGCAGGATTTCGACTAGCGGGAGCTACGAGCAGTACTTC. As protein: CASRISTSGSYEQYF.

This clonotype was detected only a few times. The CDR3 DNA is TGTGCCAGTAACAGGGGGCTGAACACTGAAGCTTTCTTT. It codes for CASNRGLNTEAFF. This chain connects TRBV19 to TRBJ1-1, with 9 positions matching TRBD1. Germline CDR1 LNHDA, CDR2 SQIVND (reference sequence). J gave up 0 bases and V 7 bases, and 0 bases lay outside the gene matches. CDR3 length: 13 amino acids.

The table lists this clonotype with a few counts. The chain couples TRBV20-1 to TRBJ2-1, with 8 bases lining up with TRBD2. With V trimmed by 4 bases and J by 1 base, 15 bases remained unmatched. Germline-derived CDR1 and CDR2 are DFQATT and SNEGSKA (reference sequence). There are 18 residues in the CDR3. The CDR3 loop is CSANQWRQRGISYNEQFF. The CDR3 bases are TGCAGTGCTAACCAGTGGCGGCAGCGGGGGATTTCCTACAATGAGCAGTTCTTC.

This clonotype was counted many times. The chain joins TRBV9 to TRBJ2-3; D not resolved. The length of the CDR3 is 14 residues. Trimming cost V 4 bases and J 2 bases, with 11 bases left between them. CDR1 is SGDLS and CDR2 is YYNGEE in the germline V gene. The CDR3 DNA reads TGTGCCAGCAGCCCAACAGCTATCACAGATACGCAGTATTTT. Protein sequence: CASSPTAITDTQYF.

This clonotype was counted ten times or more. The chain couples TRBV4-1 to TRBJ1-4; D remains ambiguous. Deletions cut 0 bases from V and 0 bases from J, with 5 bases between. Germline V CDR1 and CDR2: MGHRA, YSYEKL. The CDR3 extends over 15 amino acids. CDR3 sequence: CASSQDKATNEKLFF. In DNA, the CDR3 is TGCGCCAGCAGCCAAGATAAGGCAACTAATGAAAAACTGTTTTTT.

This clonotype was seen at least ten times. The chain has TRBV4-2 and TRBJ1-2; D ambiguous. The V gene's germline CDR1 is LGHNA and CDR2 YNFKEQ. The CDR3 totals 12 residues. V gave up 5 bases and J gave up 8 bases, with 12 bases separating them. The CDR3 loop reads CASSVSSLGYTF. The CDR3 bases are TGTGCCAGCAGCGTGTCGAGTTTGGGCTACACCTTC.

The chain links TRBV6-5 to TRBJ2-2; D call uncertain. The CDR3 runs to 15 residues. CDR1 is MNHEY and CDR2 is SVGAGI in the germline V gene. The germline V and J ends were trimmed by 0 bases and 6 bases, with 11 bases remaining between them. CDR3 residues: CASSYSRFPSGELFF. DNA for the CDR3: TGTGCCAGCAGTTACTCGAGATTCCCGTCCGGGGAGCTGTTTTTT.

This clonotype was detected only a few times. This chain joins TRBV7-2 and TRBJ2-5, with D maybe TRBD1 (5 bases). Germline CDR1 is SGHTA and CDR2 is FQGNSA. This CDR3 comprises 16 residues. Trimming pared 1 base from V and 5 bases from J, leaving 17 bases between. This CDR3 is CASSLGFSAGRETQYF. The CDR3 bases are TGTGCCAGCAGCTTAGGTTTTTCCGCAGGGCGGGAGACCCAGTACTTC.

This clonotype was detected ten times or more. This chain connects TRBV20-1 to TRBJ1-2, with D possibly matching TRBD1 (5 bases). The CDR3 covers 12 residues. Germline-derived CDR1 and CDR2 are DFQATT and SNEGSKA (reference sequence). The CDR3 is CIPGGANYGYTF. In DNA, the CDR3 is TGCATTCCGGGGGGAGCTAACTATGGCTACACCTTC.

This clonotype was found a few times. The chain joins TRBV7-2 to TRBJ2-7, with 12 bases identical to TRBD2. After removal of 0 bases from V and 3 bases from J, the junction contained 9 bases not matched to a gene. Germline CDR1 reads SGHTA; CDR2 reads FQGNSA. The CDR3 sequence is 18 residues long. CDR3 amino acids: CASSLASSLAGGGYEQYF. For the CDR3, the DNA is TGTGCCAGCAGCTTAGCCTCCTCACTAGCGGGAGGTGGCTACGAGCAGTACTTC.